Listed below are T cell receptor beta chains from one sample, sequenced in a study of Ad26.COV2.S vaccination and SARS-CoV-2 variants. Profiled with immunoSEQ multiplex PCR; TCRdb holds only in-frame clones, not every one. Among about 180,000 clones listed, roughly 87% were seen once. The sequenced sample was peripheral blood, obtained after recovery from COVID-19. These receptors were collected from a human donor who had recovered from COVID-19. The CDR3 runs from the conserved cysteine through the conserved F or W. A D gene is named only where the DNA matches it firmly. Only some rows state a clone size, as once, few, many or a class for expanded clones.

J,V,size,D,DNA,CDR3
TRBJ1-2,TRBV5-1,few,-,TGCGCCAGCAGCTTGGTCGGGGTTGAAGGCTACACCTTC,CASSLVGVEGYTF
TRBJ2-3,TRBV4-1,-,TRBD2,TGCGCCAGCAGCTTCCGGGACTACCACATAGAAAGCACAGATACGCAGTATTTT,CASSFRDYHIESTDTQYF
TRBJ2-4,TRBV4-1,-,TRBD1,TGCGCCAGCAGCCAAGATCTGAGGTGGACAGGGCCCCCTGCCAAAAACATTCAGTACTTC,CASSQDLRWTGPPAKNIQYF
TRBJ2-1,TRBV19,-,TRBD2,TGTGCCAGTAGTATAGGGACTAGCGGGGGAGAGCAGTTCTTC,CASSIGTSGGEQFF
TRBJ2-7,TRBV5-4,-,-,TGTGCCAGCAGCTTGGATCTAGCTCGCGAGCAGTACTTC,CASSLDLAREQYF
TRBJ2-1,TRBV6-5,-,-,TGTGCCAGCAGTTCCAGCTCCTACAATGAGCAGTTCTTC,CASSSSSYNEQFF
TRBJ1-3,TRBV29-1,-,-,TGCAGCGTTGAAGCCAGCCGCTCTGGAAACACCATATATTTT,CSVEASRSGNTIYF
TRBJ1-6,TRBV11-2,-,-,TGTGCCAGCAGCCCTTGGACCCTTAATTCACCCCTCCACTTT,CASSPWTLNSPLHF
TRBJ2-2,TRBV10-3,few,TRBD1,TGTGCCATCAGTCCGGGACAGGGGGGCACCGGGGAGCTGTTTTTT,CAISPGQGGTGELFF
TRBJ2-1,TRBV9,-,-,TGTGCCAGCAGCGTCACAGCCCACAATGAGCAGTTCTTC,CASSVTAHNEQFF
TRBJ1-5,TRBV28,-,TRBD1,TGTGCCAGCATATACTTGGGACAGGGCAATCAGCCCCAGCATTTT,CASIYLGQGNQPQHF
TRBJ2-7,TRBV6-4,few,TRBD1,TGTGCCAGCAGTGACTGGGGACAGAACTATGAGCAGTACTTC,CASSDWGQNYEQYF
TRBJ1-2,TRBV6-5,-,TRBD1,TGTGCCAGCAGTAGAGGACAGGGTGGTAACTATGGCTACACCTTC,CASSRGQGGNYGYTF
TRBJ2-5,TRBV7-3,-,-,TGTGCCAGCAGCGATACAGGGTACACCCAGTACTTC,CASSDTGYTQYF
TRBJ2-5,TRBV7-2,few,-,TGTGCCAGCAGCTCCACCCGGGAGACCCAGTACTTC,CASSSTRETQYF
TRBJ2-7,TRBV7-9,-,TRBD1,TGTGCCAGCAGCTTAGTGGGACAGGGTCCCTACGAGCAGTACTTC,CASSLVGQGPYEQYF
TRBJ2-1,TRBV19,-,-,TGTGCCAGTAGTACGGGGCGGGCAGGCTTGGTCCAATCGGATGAGCAGTTCTTC,CASSTGRAGLVQSDEQFF
TRBJ2-7,TRBV5-3,-,TRBD1,TGTGCCAGAAGCCGAGGGACAGGGCAACGCGAGCAGTACTTC,CARSRGTGQREQYF
TRBJ1-2,TRBV6-1,-,-,TGTGCCAGCAGTGAGCATATCCGGGAGGACTATGGCTACACCTTC,CASSEHIREDYGYTF
TRBJ2-7,TRBV4-2,-,-,TGTGCCAGCAGCCAAGGAGTTAGCGGCGAGCAGTACTTC,CASSQGVSGEQYF
TRBJ2-1,TRBV5-1,-,-,TGCGCCAGCAGCTTGGCGACTAGGGTGGACAACAATGAGCAGTTCTTC,CASSLATRVDNNEQFF
TRBJ1-1,TRBV2,hyperexpanded,-,TGTGCCAGCATAAGAGGGACTTCAAGAGGGGGTGGCACTGAAGCTTTCTTT,CASIRGTSRGGGTEAFF
TRBJ2-1,TRBV7-3,-,-,TGTGCCAGCAGCTCGACCAATGAGCAGTTCTTC,CASSSTNEQFF